This TCR beta chain is from a study of cytomegalovirus exposure and HLA in healthy donors. Overall study: Early released data had about 85 million unique TCRs, all coming from HLA-typed donors. Findings of the study overall: TCR beta V- and J-gene trimming, according to a later analysis, was linked to a missense DCLRE1C variant. Analysis performed later found roughly 17,000 TCR beta sequences associated with HLA alleles at 0.05 false discovery rate.

Trimming took off 7 bases at V and 8 bases at J, with 8 bases between the two ends. The germline V gene has CDR1 SGHTA and CDR2 FQGNSA. The CDR3 length is 10 residues. Details on this clone: Antigen: not known.

The PCR was carried out with 60 Vbeta primers and 13 Jbeta primers. The data were produced by immunoSEQ multiplex PCR, yet TCRdb's version contains in-frame clones alone and is incomplete. The sample includes more than 140,000 clones, approximately 80% seen only once; the top ten take approximately 6.1%. The receptor's source is a man under 40 in good health and CMV-seropositive. The sequenced material came from PBMCs. This chain joins TRBV7-2 and TRBJ1-2; D ambiguous. The CDR3 loop is CASNTSGYTF. The CDR3 DNA reads as TGTGCCAGCAACACCTCCGGCTACACCTTC.